Given below is one T cell receptor (beta chain) in context. Its antigen is not known. Being one base from a much bigger clone, this may be a read error. The CDR3 does not end in the conserved phenylalanine or tryptophan, so this is likely a read error. Full-length variable regions came from constant-region reverse primers plus semi-nested Nested Universal Primer A PCR. Each CDR3 protein gets one entry after TCRdb re-called the 5' RACE reads with MiXCR. The sample comprises approximately 10,000 distinct CDR3 sequences, around 25% of which are singletons, and about 3.4% rests with the top ten. The CDR3 is 15 amino acids. J lost 5 bases, V lost 5 bases, and 7 bases had no gene match. Looked up from germline, CDR1 is MNHNY and CDR2 is SVGAGI (reference sequence). Broader study findings: Tumor memory CD4+ T cell TCR gene usage was found to cluster with blood and lymph node memory CD4+ cells and with lymph node naive CD4+ cells. Greatest tumor Treg TCR overlap was with tumor naive CD4+ cells.

Treg sorting used a CD4+CD25+CD127-/low gate. The chain uses TRBV6-6 and TRBJ2-3, with 10 bases identical to TRBD2. The specimen was Tregs sorted from blood. The TCR originated in a female donor with breast cancer. The DNA for the CDR3 is TGTGCCAGCAGTAGACTAGCGGGCGGAGTAGATACGCAGTATTGT. Translating it yields CASSRLAGGVDTQYC.